Given below is one T cell receptor (beta chain) in context. Its antigen is currently unknown. This sample was included in a study of T cells in localized non-small cell lung cancer. Broader study findings: Uninvolved adjacent lung showed the highest T cell clonality, exceeding tumor. In the blood, greater T cell density corresponded to longer overall survival.

Germline V gene lookup returns CDR1 MNHEY and CDR2 SVGAGI. V dropped 0 bases and J dropped 0 bases, with 8 bases sitting between them. The CDR3 covers 15 residues. Profiled with immunoSEQ multiplex PCR; TCRdb holds only in-frame clones, not every one. The sample contains 38,000 or so clones, 81% of which appear only once. The sample was peripheral blood mononuclear cells, taken before any cancer treatment. The J gene is TRBJ1-1, the V gene TRBV6-5, with D unresolved. The source of this sequence is a male donor older than 55 with stage II lung adenocarcinoma. The CDR3 loop reads CASSYSFRMNTEAFF. The DNA for the CDR3 is TGTGCCAGCAGTTACTCGTTCAGAATGAACACTGAAGCTTTCTTT.